These T cell receptor beta chains were read from a single sample in a study of cytomegalovirus exposure and HLA in healthy donors. Here immunoSEQ multiplex PCR was the method, and the copy in TCRdb shows in-frame clones only, minus some. This table holds 200,000 to 250,000 clones, about 80% found once. Sequenced material: PBMCs. The receptor source for this set is a woman between 35 and 50 years old in good health and CMV-seronegative. The CDR3 runs from the conserved cysteine through the conserved F or W. A D gene is named only where the DNA matches it firmly. Only some rows state a clone size, as once, few, many or a class for expanded clones.

j_call	d_call	v_call	clone_size	cdr3_nt	cdr3_aa
TRBJ1-1	.	TRBV30	.	TGTGCCTGGAAACCCATCGGGGAGGGGGTTGAAGCTTTCTTT	CAWKPIGEGVEAFF
TRBJ1-5	.	TRBV5-1	.	TGCGCCAGCAGCTCGACGACAGGAACCCAGCCCCAGCATTTT	CASSSTTGTQPQHF
TRBJ2-1	TRBD1	TRBV18	few	TGTGCCAGCTCACGGGACAGTTTCGAGCAGTTCTTC	CASSRDSFEQFF
TRBJ2-5	TRBD2	TRBV5-6	.	TGTGCCAGCAGTGCCTTGGGACTAGGGACCCGAGAGACCCAGTACTTC	CASSALGLGTRETQYF
TRBJ2-5	.	TRBV11-3	.	TGTGCCAGCAGCTTAGATCTAGGGGAAGAGACCCAGTACTTC	CASSLDLGEETQYF
TRBJ1-1	.	TRBV18	.	TGTGCCAGCTCACCTGAGGCTGAAGCTTTCTTT	CASSPEAEAFF
TRBJ2-5	TRBD2	TRBV19	.	TGTGCCAGTAGTATAGGAGGGACTAGCAGAGAGACCCAGTACTTC	CASSIGGTSRETQYF
TRBJ1-1	TRBD1	TRBV30	.	TGTGCCTGGAGAAGCCCAGGGGGATTAACTGAAGCTTTCTTT	CAWRSPGGLTEAFF
TRBJ2-5	TRBD2	TRBV7-6	.	TGTGCCAGCAGCTTATATAGCGGGGAGACCCAGTACTTC	CASSLYSGETQYF
TRBJ1-4	.	TRBV6-5	few	TGTGCCAGCAGTTATGGGCCCGGAACTAATGAAAAACTGTTTTTT	CASSYGPGTNEKLFF
TRBJ1-4	.	TRBV5-1	.	TGCGCCAGCACGCCTACTTCTCAGGGTACGCGGGAAAAACTGTTTTTT	CASTPTSQGTREKLFF
TRBJ1-1	.	TRBV9	.	TGTGCCAGCAGTCAGGGCATGAACACTGAAGCTTTCTTT	CASSQGMNTEAFF
TRBJ1-1	.	TRBV2	.	TGTGCCATCCTAGGGGACATGAACACTGAAGCTTTCTTT	CAILGDMNTEAFF
TRBJ2-7	TRBD1	TRBV9	.	TGTGCCAGCAGCGTAGAGGGACAGGGGGTGGGGGAGCAGTACTTC	CASSVEGQGVGEQYF
TRBJ2-5	TRBD2	TRBV29-1	.	TGCAGCGTCGGGCCTAGCGGGGGGACCATGGAGACCCAGTACTTC	CSVGPSGGTMETQYF
TRBJ2-3	TRBD1	TRBV5-4	.	TGTGCCAGCAAGTCTACAAAAACCGGGACAGTGACAGATACGCAGTATTTT	CASKSTKTGTVTDTQYF
TRBJ2-7	.	TRBV5-5	.	TGTGCCAGCAGCTTGGTGAGAGAGCAGTACTTC	CASSLVREQYF
TRBJ1-5	TRBD1	TRBV5-1	.	TGCGCCAGCAGGAGGGGCGGGACAGAAGATCAGCCCCAGCATTTT	CASRRGGTEDQPQHF
TRBJ2-1	.	TRBV6-5	.	TGTGCCAGCAGTTACCGCAGGGCCTCCTACAATGAGCAGTTCTTC	CASSYRRASYNEQFF
TRBJ1-1	.	TRBV11-1	few	TGTGCCAGCAGCTTTGGAGCTAACACTGAAGCTTTCTTT	CASSFGANTEAFF
TRBJ2-7	.	TRBV20-1	.	TGCAGTGCCCTTAGCTACGAGCAGTACTTC	CSALSYEQYF
TRBJ1-2	.	TRBV9	once	TGTGCCAGCAGCGTAGAGGGGGGGGCGAAATATGGCTACACCTTC	CASSVEGGAKYGYTF
TRBJ1-1	.	TRBV5-6	.	TGTGCCAGCAGCTATTACAGCCTTACTGAAGCTTTCTTT	CASSYYSLTEAFF
TRBJ2-1	TRBD1	TRBV5-1	.	TGCGCCAGCAGCTTGACGGGGACAGGGAGTGGTGAGCAGTTCTTC	CASSLTGTGSGEQFF
TRBJ1-5	.	TRBV6-1	once	TGTGCCAGTCAAAGTAGGACAGTGGATCAGCCCCAGCATTTT	CASQSRTVDQPQHF
TRBJ2-3	TRBD2	TRBV6-1	.	TGTGCCAGCAGTGAATCCGGGAGGGCAGATACGCAGTATTTT	CASSESGRADTQYF
TRBJ2-1	TRBD1	TRBV11-2	.	TGTGCCAGCAGCTTAGGACAGGGGGTCTCCTACAATGAGCAGTTCTTC	CASSLGQGVSYNEQFF
TRBJ2-7	TRBD1	TRBV5-6	.	TGTGCCAGCAGCTTCCGGACAGGGGGCGAGCAGTACTTC	CASSFRTGGEQYF
TRBJ2-7	.	TRBV30	.	TGTGCCTGGAGCCTGGGTGGGAGTGACGAGCAGTACTTC	CAWSLGGSDEQYF